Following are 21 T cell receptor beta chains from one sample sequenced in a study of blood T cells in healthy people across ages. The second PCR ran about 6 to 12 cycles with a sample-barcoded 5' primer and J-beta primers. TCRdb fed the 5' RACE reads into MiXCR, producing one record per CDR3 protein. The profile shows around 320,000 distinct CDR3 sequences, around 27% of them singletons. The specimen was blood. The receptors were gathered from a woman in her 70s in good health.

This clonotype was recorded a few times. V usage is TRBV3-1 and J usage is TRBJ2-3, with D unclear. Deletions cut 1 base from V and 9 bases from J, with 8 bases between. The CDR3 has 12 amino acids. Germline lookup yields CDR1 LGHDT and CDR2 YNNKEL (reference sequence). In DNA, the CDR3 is TGTGCCAGCAGCCAAGCTAGGCTAACGCAGTATTTT. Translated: CASSQARLTQYF.

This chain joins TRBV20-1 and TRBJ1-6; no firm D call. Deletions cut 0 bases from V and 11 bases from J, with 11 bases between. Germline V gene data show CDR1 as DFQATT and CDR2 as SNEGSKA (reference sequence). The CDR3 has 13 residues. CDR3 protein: CSARDPEDPPLHF. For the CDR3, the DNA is TGCAGTGCTAGAGATCCGGAGGACCCACCCCTCCACTTT.

CDR3 in DNA: TGTGCCAGCAGATCCCTAGCGGGAGGGCCCATCAATGAGCAGTTCTTC. The encoded protein is CASRSLAGGPINEQFF. The genes are TRBV12-3 or TRBV12-4 and TRBJ2-5, with 12 bases identical to TRBD2. The closer fit of TRBJ2-1 to the DNA end suggests the J call may be wrong. The CDR3 runs 16 residues.

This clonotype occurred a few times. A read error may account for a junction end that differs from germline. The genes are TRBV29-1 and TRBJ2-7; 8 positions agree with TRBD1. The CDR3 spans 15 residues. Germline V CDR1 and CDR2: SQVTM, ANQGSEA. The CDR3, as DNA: TGCAGCGCTCAGTCCGGGACAGGTCCTTCCTACAAGCAGTACTTC. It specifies CSAQSGTGPSYKQYF.

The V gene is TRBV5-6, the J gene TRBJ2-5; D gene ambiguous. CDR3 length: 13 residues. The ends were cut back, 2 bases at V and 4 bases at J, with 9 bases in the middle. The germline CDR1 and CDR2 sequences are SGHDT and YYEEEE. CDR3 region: CASSLITVETQYF. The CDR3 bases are TGTGCCAGCAGCTTAATAACAGTAGAGACCCAGTACTTC.

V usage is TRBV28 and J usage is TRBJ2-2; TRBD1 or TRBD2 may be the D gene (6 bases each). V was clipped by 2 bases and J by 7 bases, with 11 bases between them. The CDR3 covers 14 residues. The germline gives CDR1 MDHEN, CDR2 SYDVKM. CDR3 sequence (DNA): TGTGCCAGCAGTTTAGGGGGGACAATCGGGGAGCTGTTTTTT. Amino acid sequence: CASSLGGTIGELFF.

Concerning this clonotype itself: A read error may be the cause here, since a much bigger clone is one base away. For the CDR3, the DNA is TGTGCCAACAGTTACTCGCCAGGGGGGTACGAGCAGTACTTC. Translating gives CANSYSPGGYEQYF. The chain couples TRBV6-5 to TRBJ2-5; D perhaps matches TRBD1 (7 bases). The end of the DNA fits TRBJ2-7 better, so the J call may be wrong. This CDR3 contains 14 residues. Germline V lookup: CDR1 MNHEY, CDR2 SVGAGI.

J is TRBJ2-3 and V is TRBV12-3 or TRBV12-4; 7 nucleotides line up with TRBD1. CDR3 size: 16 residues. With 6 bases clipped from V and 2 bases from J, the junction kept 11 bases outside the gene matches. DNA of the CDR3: TGTGCCAGCAGACCAGACAGGGAACTTAACACAGATACGCAGTATTTT. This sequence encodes CASRPDRELNTDTQYF.

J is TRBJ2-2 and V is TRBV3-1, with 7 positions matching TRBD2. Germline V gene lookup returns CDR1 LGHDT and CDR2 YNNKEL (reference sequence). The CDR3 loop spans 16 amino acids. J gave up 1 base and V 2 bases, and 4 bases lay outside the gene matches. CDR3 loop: CASSQRTSLNTGELFF. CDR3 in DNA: TGTGCCAGCAGCCAAAGGACTAGTCTGAACACCGGGGAGCTGTTTTTT.

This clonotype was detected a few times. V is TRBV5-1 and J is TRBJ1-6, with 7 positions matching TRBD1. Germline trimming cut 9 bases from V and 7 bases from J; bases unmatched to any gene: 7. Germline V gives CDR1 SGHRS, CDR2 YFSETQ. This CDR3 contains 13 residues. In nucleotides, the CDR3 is TGCGCCACTCGAACAGGGGAAAATTCACCCCTCCACTTT. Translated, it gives CATRTGENSPLHF.

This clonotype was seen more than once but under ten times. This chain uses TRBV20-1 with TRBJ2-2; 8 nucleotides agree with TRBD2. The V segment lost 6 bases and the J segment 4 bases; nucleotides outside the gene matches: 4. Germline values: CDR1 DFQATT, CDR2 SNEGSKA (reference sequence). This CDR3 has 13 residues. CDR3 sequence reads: CSAPGTSTGELFF. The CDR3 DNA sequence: TGCAGTGCCCCCGGGACTAGCACCGGGGAGCTGTTTTTT.

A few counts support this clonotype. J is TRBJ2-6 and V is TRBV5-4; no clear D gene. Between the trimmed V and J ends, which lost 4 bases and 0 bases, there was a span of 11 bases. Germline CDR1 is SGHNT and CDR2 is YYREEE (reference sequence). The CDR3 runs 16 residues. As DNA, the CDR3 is TGTGCCAGCAGCCCTATTTACGGCTCTGGGGCCAACGTCCTGACTTTC. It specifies CASSPIYGSGANVLTF.

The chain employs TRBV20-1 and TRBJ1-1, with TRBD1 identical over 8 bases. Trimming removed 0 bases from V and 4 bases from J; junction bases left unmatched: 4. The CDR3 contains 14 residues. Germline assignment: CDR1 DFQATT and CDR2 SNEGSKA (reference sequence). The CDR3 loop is CSARDQGATTEAFF. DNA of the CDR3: TGCAGTGCTAGAGATCAGGGGGCGACCACTGAAGCTTTCTTT.

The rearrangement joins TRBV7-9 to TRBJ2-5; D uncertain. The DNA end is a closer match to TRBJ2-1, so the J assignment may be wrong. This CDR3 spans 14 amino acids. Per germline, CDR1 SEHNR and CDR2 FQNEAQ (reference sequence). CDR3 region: CASSPLSGWSEQFF. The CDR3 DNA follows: TGTGCCAGCAGCCCCCTATCGGGCTGGAGTGAGCAGTTCTTC.

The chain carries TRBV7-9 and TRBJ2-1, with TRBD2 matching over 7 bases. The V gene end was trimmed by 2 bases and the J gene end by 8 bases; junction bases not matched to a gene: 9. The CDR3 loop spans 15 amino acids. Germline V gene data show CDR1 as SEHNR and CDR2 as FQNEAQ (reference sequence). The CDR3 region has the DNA TGTGCCAGCAGCTTAAATCCGTCCCGGGGGGATGAGCAGTTCTTC. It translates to CASSLNPSRGDEQFF. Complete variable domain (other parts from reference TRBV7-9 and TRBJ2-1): DTGVSQNPRHKITKRGQNVTFRCDPISEHNRLYWYRQTLGQGPEFLTYFQNEAQLEKSRLLSDRFSAERPKGSFSTLEIQRTEQGDSAMYLCASSLNPSRGDEQFFGPGTRLTVL.

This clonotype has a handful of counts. The CDR3 loop reads CASSVTSGNHGELFF. CDR3 bases: TGTGCCAGCAGCGTGACTAGCGGGAATCACGGGGAGCTGTTTTTT. The rearrangement joins TRBV11-2 to TRBJ2-2; 11 bases match TRBD2. Germline CDR1 and CDR2: SGHAT and FQNNGV. The CDR3 has 15 residues. J was trimmed by 7 bases and V by 5 bases; bases with no gene match: 6.

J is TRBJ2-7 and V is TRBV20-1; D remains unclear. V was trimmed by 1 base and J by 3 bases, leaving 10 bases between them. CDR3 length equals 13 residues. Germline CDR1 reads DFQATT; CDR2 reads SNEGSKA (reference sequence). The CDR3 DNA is TGCAGTGCTAGAGTTTCGGCAGACTACGAGCAGTACTTC. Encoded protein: CSARVSADYEQYF.

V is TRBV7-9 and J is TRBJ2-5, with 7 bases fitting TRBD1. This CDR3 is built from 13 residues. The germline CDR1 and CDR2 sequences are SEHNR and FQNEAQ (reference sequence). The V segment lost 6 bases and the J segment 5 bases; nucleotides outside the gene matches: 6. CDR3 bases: TGTGCCAGCAGGGGACAGATAGGGGAGACCCAGTACTTC. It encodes CASRGQIGETQYF.

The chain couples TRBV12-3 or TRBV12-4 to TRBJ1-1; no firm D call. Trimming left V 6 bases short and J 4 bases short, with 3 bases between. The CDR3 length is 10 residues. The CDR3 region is CASRGTEAFF. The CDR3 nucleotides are TGTGCCAGCAGGGGCACTGAAGCTTTCTTT.

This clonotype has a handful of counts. The CDR3 region has the DNA TGTGCCAGCAGCCCAGCTAGCACAGATACGCAGTATTTT. Protein sequence: CASSPASTDTQYF. V is TRBV7-3 and J is TRBJ2-3; D remains ambiguous. Germline CDR1 is SGHTA and CDR2 is FQGTGA. V shed 5 bases and J shed 0 bases, with 6 bases lying between them. CDR3 length equals 13 residues.

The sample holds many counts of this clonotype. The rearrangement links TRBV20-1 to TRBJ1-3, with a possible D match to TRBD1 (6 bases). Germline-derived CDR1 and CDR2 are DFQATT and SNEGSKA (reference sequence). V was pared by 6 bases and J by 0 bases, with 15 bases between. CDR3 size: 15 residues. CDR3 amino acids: CSATPTGNSGNTIYF. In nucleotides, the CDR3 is TGCAGTGCCACTCCTACAGGGAACTCTGGAAACACCATATATTTT.